Included here is one T cell receptor beta chain sequence, with context. The entry originates in a study of technical replicates of blood from several donors. This CDR3 has 13 amino acids. Trimming removed 6 bases at V and 4 bases at J, with 12 bases between. Germline values: CDR1 MNHEY, CDR2 SMNVEV (reference sequence). Only in-frame clones appear in the TCRdb table, and some are missing; sequencing was by immunoSEQ multiplex PCR. The table includes around 84,000 clones, 95% to 98% detected once. The sequence was obtained from a human donor in good health. This chain links TRBV27 with TRBJ1-1, with D possibly being TRBD1 (6 bases). Sequencing was done on a sample of T cells isolated from PBMCs. The CDR3 DNA is TGTGCCAGCAGGAGAACAGGGACCACTGAAGCTTTCTTT. This sequence encodes CASRRTGTTEAFF.